One and the same sample provided the 28 T cell receptor beta chains below, sequenced in a study of cytomegalovirus exposure and HLA in healthy donors. TCRdb keeps only in-frame clones here, not all; method: immunoSEQ multiplex PCR. Among 100,000 to 150,000 clones listed, roughly 91% were seen once. The material sequenced was PBMCs. The receptors derive from a man aged 25-45 years in good health and CMV-seronegative.

V and J are TRBV29-1 and TRBJ2-7; a weak D match, TRBD2 (6 bases). The germline gives CDR1 SQVTM, CDR2 ANQGSEA. Trimming removed 2 bases at V and 6 bases at J, with 17 bases between. The CDR3 is 14 amino acids. CDR3 DNA sequence: TGCAGCGTTGAATCCGATGTGCGGGGCCCCGAGCAGTACTTC. It translates to CSVESDVRGPEQYF.

This sequence joins TRBV9 and TRBJ2-1; D is perhaps TRBD2 (6 bases). CDR3 size: 14 residues. V dropped 4 bases and J dropped 7 bases, with 15 bases sitting between them. Germline V gives CDR1 SGDLS, CDR2 YYNGEE. Here the CDR3 DNA reads TGTGCCAGCAGCCCTTGGGACTCGGGGAATGAGCAGTTCTTC. It encodes CASSPWDSGNEQFF.

The chain joins TRBV11-2 to TRBJ2-3; D might be TRBD2 (7 bases). CDR3 length: 14 residues. CDR1 SGHAT and CDR2 FQNNGV come from the germline V gene. V dropped 6 bases and J dropped 6 bases, with 16 bases sitting between them. The CDR3 region is CASSSVRGGDTQYF. In DNA form, the CDR3 reads TGTGCCAGCAGTTCTGTGAGGGGGGGGGATACGCAGTATTTT.

The V call is TRBV7-3, the J call TRBJ2-2; TRBD2 matches 12 bases. CDR1 SGHTA and CDR2 FQGTGA come from the germline V gene. The CDR3 length is 17 residues. V trimming: 5 bases; J trimming: 2 bases; junction bases outside the gene matches: 6. CDR3 nucleotide sequence: TGTGCCAGCAGCAAAGGACTAGCGGGGACCAACACCGGGGAGCTGTTTTTT. Its protein is CASSKGLAGTNTGELFF.

The sample holds one count of this clone. The chain has TRBV19 and TRBJ2-1, with 9 bases aligning to TRBD2. The CDR3 is 15 amino acids. The V gene end was trimmed by 5 bases and the J gene end by 0 bases; junction bases not matched to a gene: 2. CDR1 and CDR2 (germline): LNHDA, SQIVND (reference sequence). The CDR3, as DNA: TGTGCCAGTAGTTCTAGCGGGAACTCCTACAATGAGCAGTTCTTC. Translated, it gives CASSSSGNSYNEQFF.

The gene calls are TRBV5-6 and TRBJ1-2, with 7 positions matching TRBD1. The CDR3 consists of 13 residues. Per the germline V gene, CDR1 is SGHDT and CDR2 is YYEEEE. Trimming at V came to 1 base and at J to 8 bases, leaving 5 bases not matched to a gene. This chain's CDR3 is CASSLKGALGYTF. For the CDR3, the DNA is TGTGCCAGCAGCTTGAAGGGGGCTTTGGGCTACACCTTC.

The chain has TRBV11-2 and TRBJ2-5; 7 nucleotides align to TRBD1. Germline CDR1 is SGHAT and CDR2 is FQNNGV. The CDR3 contains 14 residues. V lost 5 bases and J lost 5; bases outside the gene matches: 8. As DNA, the CDR3 is TGTGCCAGCAGCCCCCTGACAGGGTTGGAGACCCAGTACTTC. Translated: CASSPLTGLETQYF.

This rearrangement joins TRBV6-5 to TRBJ2-3; 7 nucleotides agree with TRBD2. The germline gives CDR1 MNHEY, CDR2 SVGAGI. The CDR3 has 15 residues. The junction had 6 bases not matched to a gene; V was cut back by 6 bases and J by 0 bases. As DNA, the CDR3 is TGTGCCAGCAGAAGGCGGGGGAGAAGCACAGATACGCAGTATTTT. This gives the protein CASRRRGRSTDTQYF.

V and J are TRBV5-8 and TRBJ2-3; TRBD2 agrees at 9 bases. This CDR3 is built from 15 residues. Germline V gives CDR1 SGHTS, CDR2 YDEGEE. V shed 0 bases and J 1 base; nucleotides not matched to a gene: 0. CDR3 in DNA: TGTGCCAGCAGCTTGGGGACTAGCGGCACAGATACGCAGTATTTT. The encoded protein is CASSLGTSGTDTQYF.

This clone was picked up one time. The CDR3 bases are TGCAGTGCCCTAGGTCGATATACGCAGTATTTT. The encoded protein is CSALGRYTQYF. The chain uses TRBV20-1 and TRBJ2-3; D unresolved. The CDR3 runs 11 residues. V lost 6 bases and J lost 7, with 11 bases in between. Germline V gene lookup returns CDR1 DFQATT and CDR2 SNEGSKA (reference sequence).

The CDR3 sequence is CASNRRRGSTDTQYF. The CDR3 DNA is TGTGCCAGCAATCGGCGGAGGGGAAGCACAGATACGCAGTATTTT. The chain recombines TRBV6-5 with TRBJ2-3; TRBD2 might be the D (6 bases). The V gene lost 7 bases and the J gene lost 0 bases, with 14 bases spanning the gap. Germline CDR1 and CDR2: MNHEY and SVGAGI. CDR3 length: 15 amino acids.

The chain has TRBV7-8 and TRBJ1-6; tentative D call: TRBD1 (5 bases). Germline V CDR1 and CDR2: SGHVS, FQNEAQ. The CDR3 covers 14 residues. Trimming removed 1 base from V and 6 bases from J, with 7 bases in between. The CDR3 DNA reads as TGTGCCAGCAGCTTAGTCCAGGGTAATTCACCCCTCCACTTT. It yields the protein CASSLVQGNSPLHF.

This sequence joins TRBV18 and TRBJ2-5; the D is unclear. V was cut by 3 bases and J by 5 bases, with 4 bases left in between. The CDR3 covers 11 residues. Germline CDR1 KGHSH, CDR2 LQKENI. CDR3 loop: CASSPRETQYF. The CDR3 DNA follows: TGTGCCAGCTCACCGCGGGAGACCCAGTACTTC. The full variable domain, in which reference TRBV18 and TRBJ2-5 provide the parts outside the CDR3, is NAGVMQNPRHLVRRRGQEARLRCSPMKGHSHVYWYRQLPEEGLKFMVYLQKENIIDESGMPKERFSAEFPKEGPSILRIQQVVRGDSAAYFCASSPRETQYFGPGTRLLVL.

This chain uses TRBV11-2 with TRBJ1-1; D unresolved. This CDR3 is 11 amino acids long. From germline, CDR1 is SGHAT and CDR2 FQNNGV. V was trimmed by 6 bases and J by 7 bases, leaving 9 bases between them. The CDR3 DNA sequence: TGTGCCAGCAGAAATAGAAATGAAGCTTTCTTT. The encoded protein is CASRNRNEAFF.

This sequence joins TRBV5-1 and TRBJ2-7, with 10 bases matching TRBD1. V lost 4 bases to trimming and J lost 6 bases; unmatched junction nucleotides: 10. Germline V gives CDR1 SGHRS, CDR2 YFSETQ. CDR3 length equals 15 residues. The CDR3 DNA reads TGCGCCAGCAGCCCTCAGACAGGGGGCGAATCCGAGCAGTACTTC. It encodes CASSPQTGGESEQYF.

This chain uses TRBV5-6 with TRBJ2-5; 10 positions agree with TRBD2. CDR3 length: 17 amino acids. The ends lost 4 bases at V and 3 bases at J; junction bases unmatched: 12. CDR1 is SGHDT and CDR2 is YYEEEE in the germline V gene. Here the CDR3 reads CASSLKKTSGQKETQYF. CDR3 DNA sequence: TGTGCCAGCAGCCTAAAAAAGACTAGCGGGCAGAAAGAGACCCAGTACTTC.

The CDR3 here is CASSLVGTGDEKLFF. The CDR3 region has the DNA TGTGCCAGCAGCTTAGTTGGGACAGGGGATGAAAAACTGTTTTTT. The rearrangement joins TRBV13 to TRBJ1-4; TRBD1 agrees at 10 bases. From germline, CDR1 is PRHDT and CDR2 FYEKMQ (reference sequence). V was clipped by 1 base and J by 6 bases; unmatched bases: 2. The CDR3 sequence is 15 residues long.

The genes are TRBV27 and TRBJ2-5, with D perhaps matching TRBD1 (5 bases). The germline gives CDR1 MNHEY, CDR2 SMNVEV (reference sequence). V gave up 6 bases and J gave up 8 bases, with 16 bases separating them. The CDR3 length is 13 residues. The CDR3 protein is CASSPGAPTTQYF. CDR3 in DNA: TGTGCCAGCAGCCCTGGGGCCCCAACAACCCAGTACTTC.

The chain combines TRBV6-5 with TRBJ1-5; no reliable D call. Deletions cut 2 bases from V and 4 bases from J, with 6 bases between. CDR1 and CDR2 (germline): MNHEY, SVGAGI. The CDR3 totals 13 residues. This CDR3 reads CASSYGPNQPQHF. CDR3 nucleotide sequence: TGTGCCAGCAGTTACGGCCCAAATCAGCCCCAGCATTTT.

The chain recombines TRBV7-6 with TRBJ1-1; D is perhaps TRBD1 (6 bases). The germline CDR1 and CDR2 sequences are SGHVS and FNYEAQ. This CDR3 contains 13 residues. Trimming stripped 7 bases from V and 0 bases from J, with 9 bases between. CDR3 loop: CASKGQLNTEAFF. In nucleotides, the CDR3 is TGTGCCAGCAAAGGACAGTTGAACACTGAAGCTTTCTTT. The full variable domain, its missing parts supplied by reference TRBV7-6 and TRBJ1-1, is GAGVSQSPRYKVTKRGQDVALRCDPISGHVSLYWYRQALGQGPEFLTYFNYEAQQDKSGLPNDRFSAERPEGSISTLTIQRTEQRDSAMYRCASKGQLNTEAFFGQGTRLTVV.

The rearrangement links TRBV6-1 to TRBJ2-1; TRBD1 agrees at 12 bases. Trimming took 4 bases from V and 5 from J; bases not matched to a gene: 15. There are 19 residues in the CDR3. Germline V lookup: CDR1 MNHNS, CDR2 SASEGT. For the CDR3, the DNA is TGTGCCAGCAGTGCCGGAAGAAGATCCGGGACAGGGGGCCACAATGAGCAGTTCTTC. Amino acid sequence: CASSAGRRSGTGGHNEQFF.

The chain links TRBV28 to TRBJ2-1; 9 bases are a match to TRBD2. Per the germline V gene, CDR1 is MDHEN and CDR2 is SYDVKM. The CDR3 covers 15 residues. V lost 3 bases and J lost 8; bases outside the gene matches: 8. CDR3 protein: CASSFSSGGPYEQFF. The CDR3 bases are TGTGCCAGCAGTTTTAGTAGCGGGGGTCCCTATGAGCAGTTCTTC.

As DNA, the CDR3 is TGTGCCAGCAGCAGAAGGTCGGGTAACAATGAGCAGTTCTTC. This codes for CASSRRSGNNEQFF. The chain is built from TRBV5-6 and TRBJ2-1; D is uncertain. The CDR3 contains 14 residues. The ends were cut back, 4 bases at V and 5 bases at J, with 13 bases in the middle. Germline V gives CDR1 SGHDT, CDR2 YYEEEE.

The chain couples TRBV5-6 to TRBJ2-6, with no clear D. V was clipped by 3 bases and J by 1 base, with 11 bases between them. The CDR3 extends over 16 amino acids. In germline, CDR1 is SGHDT, CDR2 YYEEEE. CDR3 DNA: TGTGCCAGCAGCTCTTTTTCAGGTTCTGGGGCCAACGTCCTGACTTTC. Translated, it gives CASSSFSGSGANVLTF.

This chain links TRBV7-2 with TRBJ2-2; D may be TRBD2 (6 bases). Germline CDR1 and CDR2: SGHTA and FQGNSA. The ends were cut back, 1 base at V and 1 base at J, with 13 bases in the middle. The CDR3 has 17 residues. This chain's CDR3 is CASSLGPWGGNTGELFF. For the CDR3, the DNA is TGTGCCAGCAGCTTAGGCCCCTGGGGAGGGAACACCGGGGAGCTGTTTTTT.

The chain combines TRBV15 with TRBJ1-3; D possibly corresponds to TRBD1 (5 bases). The V end lost 0 bases, the J end lost 4 bases, and 10 bases lay between the germline ends. The CDR3 extends over 15 amino acids. Germline CDR1 and CDR2: LNHNV and YYDKDF (reference sequence). The CDR3 region is CATSRDRQTGNTIYF. CDR3 DNA: TGTGCCACCAGCAGAGATCGACAGACCGGAAACACCATATATTTT.

The chain has TRBV10-3 and TRBJ2-3; TRBD2 agrees at 7 bases. This CDR3 is 15 amino acids long. Germline CDR1 reads ENHRY; CDR2 reads SYGVKD. With V trimmed by 6 bases and J by 6 bases, 12 bases remained unmatched. The CDR3 region has the DNA TGTGCCATCAGCCTTCTAGCGGCGGGTGGGGATACGCAGTATTTT. Translating it yields CAISLLAAGGDTQYF.

The chain is built from TRBV7-2 and TRBJ2-3, with D maybe TRBD1 (9 bases). Trimming took 5 bases from V and 5 from J, leaving 14 bases between them. Germline CDR1 and CDR2: SGHTA and FQGNSA. This CDR3 spans 14 amino acids. The CDR3 here is CASSRGGQGDTQYF. CDR3 in DNA: TGTGCCAGCAGCCGGGGGGGACAGGGAGATACGCAGTATTTT.